One sample yielded the 14 T cell receptor beta chains listed below, sequenced in a study of T cells in localized non-small cell lung cancer. Measured with immunoSEQ multiplex PCR; TCRdb has only the in-frame clones, and not every one. The table includes around 53,000 clones, about 78% detected once. The specimen comprised PBMCs, sampled before any cancer treatment. All receptors come from a woman aged 35-70 years with stage II lung adenocarcinoma.

This clone turned up a few times. The chain has TRBV4-2 and TRBJ1-2; 11 nucleotides match TRBD1. This CDR3 spans 13 amino acids. Germline loops: CDR1 LGHNA, CDR2 YNFKEQ. Trimming at V came to 4 bases and at J to 6 bases, leaving 1 base not matched to a gene. The CDR3 here is CASSRTGGDGYTF. The CDR3 DNA reads TGTGCCAGCAGCCGGACAGGGGGCGATGGCTACACCTTC.

J is TRBJ1-1 and V is TRBV6-5; D remains ambiguous. Per the germline V gene, CDR1 is MNHEY and CDR2 is SVGAGI. V lost 2 bases and J 1 base, leaving 5 bases between the germline ends. The CDR3 is 13 amino acids. The CDR3 sequence is CASSYGENTEAFF. The CDR3 DNA sequence: TGTGCCAGCAGTTACGGGGAGAACACTGAAGCTTTCTTT.

The CDR3 coding sequence is TGTGCCAGTAAATTGGGAACACAATACAGGAACAATCAGCCCCAGCATTTT. Translation gives CASKLGTQYRNNQPQHF. The J gene is TRBJ1-5, the V gene TRBV19; TRBD1 is a possible D gene (5 bases). V was cut by 7 bases and J by 3 bases, with 22 bases left in between. This CDR3 is 17 amino acids long. Germline V gives CDR1 LNHDA, CDR2 SQIVND (reference sequence).

The chain recombines TRBV19 with TRBJ1-5; tentatively, D is TRBD1 (6 bases). Trimming cost V 3 bases and J 4 bases, with 13 bases left between them. The CDR3 is 15 residues long. Germline CDR1 and CDR2: LNHDA and SQIVND (reference sequence). The CDR3 sequence: CASSILDSRNQPQHF. CDR3 in DNA: TGTGCCAGTAGTATTTTGGACAGCCGGAATCAGCCCCAGCATTTT.

This clone was seen a few times. This chain links TRBV7-9 with TRBJ2-7; the match to TRBD2 covers 12 bases. CDR1 is SEHNR, CDR2 FQNEAQ, per germline (reference sequence). Trimming took 0 bases from V and 4 from J; bases not matched to a gene: 4. CDR3 size: 16 residues. The CDR3 region has the DNA TGTGCCAGCAGCTTAGCGGGAGGACTAGCGGGATACGAGCAGTACTTC. The encoded protein is CASSLAGGLAGYEQYF.

The V and J genes are TRBV11-2 and TRBJ1-3; TRBD1 aligns across 10 bases. This CDR3 comprises 16 residues. The germline gives CDR1 SGHAT, CDR2 FQNNGV. V shed 5 bases and J 2 bases; nucleotides not matched to a gene: 6. The CDR3 DNA reads as TGTGCCAGCAGCAGAGGGACAGGGGATGCTGGAAACACCATATATTTT. Amino acid sequence: CASSRGTGDAGNTIYF. Filled out from reference TRBV11-2 and TRBJ1-3, the complete variable domain reads EAGVAQSPRYKIIEKRQSVAFWCNPISGHATLYWYQQILGQGPKLLIQFQNNGVVDDSQLPKDRFSAERLKGVDSTLKIQPAKLEDSAVYLCASSRGTGDAGNTIYFGEGSWLTVV.

This chain joins TRBV7-9 and TRBJ2-7; D might be TRBD1 (5 bases). Germline V lookup: CDR1 SEHNR, CDR2 FQNEAQ (reference sequence). This CDR3 region has 15 residues. Trimming pared 5 bases from V and 5 bases from J, leaving 19 bases between. The CDR3 DNA follows: TGTGCCAGCAGCCCCCCGTCCCGAACAGGCCACGAGCAGTACTTC. It is translated as CASSPPSRTGHEQYF.

This chain uses TRBV30 with TRBJ1-4; 9 bases align to TRBD1. In germline, CDR1 is GTSNPN, CDR2 SVGIG (reference sequence). The CDR3 runs 16 residues. With 1 base clipped from V and 5 bases from J, the junction kept 8 bases outside the gene matches. The CDR3 region is CAWSDDLGTGNEKLFF. CDR3 sequence (DNA): TGTGCCTGGAGTGATGATCTCGGGACAGGGAATGAAAAACTGTTTTTT.

The CDR3 region is CASSLGDRNTGELFF. CDR3 sequence (DNA): TGTGCCAGCAGCTTGGGGGACAGGAACACCGGGGAGCTGTTTTTT. The chain employs TRBV5-8 and TRBJ2-2; 7 bases agree with TRBD1. With 0 bases clipped from V and 1 base from J, the junction kept 0 bases outside the gene matches. This CDR3 has 15 amino acids. Germline loops: CDR1 SGHTS, CDR2 YDEGEE.

The CDR3 sequence: CASSFPGGTAFF. DNA for the CDR3: TGTGCCAGCAGTTTCCCCGGGGGTACAGCTTTCTTT. V usage is TRBV27 and J usage is TRBJ1-1; maybe TRBD1 (5 bases). The CDR3 is 12 amino acids. Germline CDR1 is MNHEY and CDR2 is SMNVEV (reference sequence). V was pared by 3 bases and J by 10 bases, with 12 bases between.

The V and J genes are TRBV28 and TRBJ2-1, with a weak D call TRBD2 (6 bases). This CDR3 contains 17 residues. CDR1 is MDHEN and CDR2 is SYDVKM in the germline V gene. Trimming took 5 bases from V and 7 from J, leaving 24 bases between them. CDR3 loop: CASSPLWRGLLENEQFF. The CDR3 DNA reads TGTGCCAGCAGTCCCTTATGGCGGGGACTTCTGGAAAATGAGCAGTTCTTC.

This chain connects TRBV27 to TRBJ2-4; weak D call: TRBD2 (6 bases). Trimming took off 4 bases at V and 16 bases at J, with 17 bases between the two ends. The CDR3 is made up of 12 amino acids. Looked up from germline, CDR1 is MNHEY and CDR2 is SMNVEV (reference sequence). Here the CDR3 reads CASSSGGSSYYF. CDR3 bases: TGTGCCAGCAGTTCTGGGGGGTCCTCTTACTACTTC.

This clone has only a few counts. The chain carries TRBV7-6 and TRBJ2-2; 7 bases align to TRBD2. V gave up 2 bases and J gave up 9 bases; unmatched junction bases: 6. The CDR3 length is 14 residues. The germline V gene encodes CDR1 SGHVS and CDR2 FNYEAQ. This CDR3 is CASSLPGGARELFF. CDR3 bases: TGTGCCAGCAGCTTACCGGGAGGCGCCCGGGAGCTGTTTTTT.

The chain couples TRBV25-1 to TRBJ1-3; a weak D match, TRBD1 (5 bases). Between the trimmed V and J ends, which lost 2 bases and 0 bases, there was a span of 11 bases. Germline V lookup: CDR1 MGHDK, CDR2 SYGVNS. The CDR3 spans 16 residues. CDR3 sequence reads: CASSELRTSSGNTIYF. The CDR3 bases are TGTGCCAGCAGTGAACTTCGGACAAGCTCTGGAAACACCATATATTTT.